This TCR beta chain was sequenced during a study of breast tumors, draining lymph nodes, adjacent tissues. In TCRdb, the multiplex PCR reads were re-called with MiXCR into one record per CDR3 protein. In the table there are under 300,000 distinct CDR3 sequences, around 35% of which are singletons. With regard to this clonotype: What it recognizes is unknown.

Whole-study results and caveats: Most tumor T cells seemingly derive from lymph node, then expand in tumor.

Axillary draining lymph nodes of breast cancer patients supplied the node samples. This receptor was obtained from a female donor with breast cancer. Some clones in this sample may be carry-over from other donors' samples. The sample taken for sequencing was axillary lymph node tissue.

For the CDR3, the DNA is TGTGCCAGCAAACAGGGATACAATGAGCAGTTCTTC. This translates into CASKQGYNEQFF. The gene calls are TRBV6-2 or TRBV6-3 and TRBJ2-1; D possibly corresponds to TRBD1 (6 bases). Trimming took 7 bases from V and 4 from J, leaving 8 bases between them. The CDR3 covers 12 residues. CDR1 and CDR2 (germline): MNHEY, SVGEGT.